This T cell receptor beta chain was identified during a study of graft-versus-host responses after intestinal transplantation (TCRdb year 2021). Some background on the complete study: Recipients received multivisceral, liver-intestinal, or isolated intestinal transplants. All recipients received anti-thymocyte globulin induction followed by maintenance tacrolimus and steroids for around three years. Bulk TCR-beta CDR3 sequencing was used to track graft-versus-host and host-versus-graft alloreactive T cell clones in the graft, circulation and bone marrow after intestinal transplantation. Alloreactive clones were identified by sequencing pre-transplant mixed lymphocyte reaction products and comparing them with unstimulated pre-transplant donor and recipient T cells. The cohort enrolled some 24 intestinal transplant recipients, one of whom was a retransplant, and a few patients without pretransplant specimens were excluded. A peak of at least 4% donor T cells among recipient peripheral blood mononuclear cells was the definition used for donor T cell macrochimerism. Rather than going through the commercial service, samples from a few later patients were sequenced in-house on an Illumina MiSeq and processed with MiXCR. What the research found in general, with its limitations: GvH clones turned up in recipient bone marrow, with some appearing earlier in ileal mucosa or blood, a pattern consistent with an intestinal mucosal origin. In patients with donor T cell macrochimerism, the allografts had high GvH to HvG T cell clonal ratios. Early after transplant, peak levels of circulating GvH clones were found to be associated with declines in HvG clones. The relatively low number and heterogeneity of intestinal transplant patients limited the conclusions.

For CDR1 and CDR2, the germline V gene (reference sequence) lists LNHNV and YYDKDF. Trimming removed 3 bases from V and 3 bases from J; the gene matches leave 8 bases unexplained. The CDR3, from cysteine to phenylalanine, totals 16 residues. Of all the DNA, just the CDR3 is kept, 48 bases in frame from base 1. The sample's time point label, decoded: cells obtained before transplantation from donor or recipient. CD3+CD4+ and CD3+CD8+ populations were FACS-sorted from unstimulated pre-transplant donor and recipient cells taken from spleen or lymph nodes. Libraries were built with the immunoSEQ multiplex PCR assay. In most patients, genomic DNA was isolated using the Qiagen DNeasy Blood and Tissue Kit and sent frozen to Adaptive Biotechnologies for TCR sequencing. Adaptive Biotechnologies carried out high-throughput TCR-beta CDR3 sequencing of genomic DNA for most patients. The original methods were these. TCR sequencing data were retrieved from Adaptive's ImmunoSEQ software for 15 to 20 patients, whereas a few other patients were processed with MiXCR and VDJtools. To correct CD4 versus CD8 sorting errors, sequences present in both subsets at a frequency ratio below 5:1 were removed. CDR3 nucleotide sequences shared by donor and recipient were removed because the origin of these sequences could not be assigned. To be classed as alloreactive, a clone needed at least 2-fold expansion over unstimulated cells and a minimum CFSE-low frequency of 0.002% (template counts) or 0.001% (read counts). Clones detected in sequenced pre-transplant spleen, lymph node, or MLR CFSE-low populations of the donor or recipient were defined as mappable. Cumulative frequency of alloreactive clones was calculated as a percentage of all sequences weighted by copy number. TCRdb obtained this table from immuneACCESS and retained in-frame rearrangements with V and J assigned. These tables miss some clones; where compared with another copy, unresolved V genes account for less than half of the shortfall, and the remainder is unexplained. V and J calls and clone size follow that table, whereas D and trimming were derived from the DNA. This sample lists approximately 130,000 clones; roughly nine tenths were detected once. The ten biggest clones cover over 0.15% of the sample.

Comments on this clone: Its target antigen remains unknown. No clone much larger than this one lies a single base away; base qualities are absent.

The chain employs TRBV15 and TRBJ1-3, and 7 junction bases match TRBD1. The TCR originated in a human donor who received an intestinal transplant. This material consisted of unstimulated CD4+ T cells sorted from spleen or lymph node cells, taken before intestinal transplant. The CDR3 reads CATSSRPTGFGNTIYF. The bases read TGTGCCACCAGCAGCCGGCCGACAGGGTTTGGAAACACCATATATTTT.